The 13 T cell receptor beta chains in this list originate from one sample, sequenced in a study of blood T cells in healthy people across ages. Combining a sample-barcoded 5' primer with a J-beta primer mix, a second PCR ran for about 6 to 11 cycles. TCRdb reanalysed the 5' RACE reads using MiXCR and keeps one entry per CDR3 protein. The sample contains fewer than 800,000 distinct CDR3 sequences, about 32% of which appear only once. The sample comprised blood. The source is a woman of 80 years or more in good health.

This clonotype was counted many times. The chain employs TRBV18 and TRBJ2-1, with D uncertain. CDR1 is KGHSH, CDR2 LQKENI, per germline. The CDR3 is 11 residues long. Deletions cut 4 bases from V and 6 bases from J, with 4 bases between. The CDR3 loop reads CASSLANEQFF. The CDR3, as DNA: TGTGCCAGCTCACTGGCCAATGAGCAGTTCTTC.

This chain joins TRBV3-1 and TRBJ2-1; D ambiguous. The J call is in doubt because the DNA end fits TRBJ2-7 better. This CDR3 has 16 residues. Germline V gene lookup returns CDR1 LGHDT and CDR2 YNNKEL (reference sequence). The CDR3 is CASSQGRLSSYNEQYF. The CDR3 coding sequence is TGTGCCAGCAGCCAAGGCAGGCTCAGCTCCTACAATGAGCAGTACTTC.

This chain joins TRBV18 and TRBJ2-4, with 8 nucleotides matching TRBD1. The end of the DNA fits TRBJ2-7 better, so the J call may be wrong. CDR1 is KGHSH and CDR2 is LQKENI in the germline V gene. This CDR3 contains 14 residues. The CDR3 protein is CASSPKGQACEQYF. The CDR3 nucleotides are TGTGCCAGCTCACCAAAGGGACAGGCCTGCGAGCAGTACTTC.

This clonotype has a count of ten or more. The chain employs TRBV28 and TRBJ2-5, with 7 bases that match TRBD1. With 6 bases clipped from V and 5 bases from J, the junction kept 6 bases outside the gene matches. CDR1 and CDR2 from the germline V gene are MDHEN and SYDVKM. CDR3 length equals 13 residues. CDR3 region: CASRTGTVETQYF. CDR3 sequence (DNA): TGTGCCAGCAGGACAGGGACAGTGGAGACCCAGTACTTC.

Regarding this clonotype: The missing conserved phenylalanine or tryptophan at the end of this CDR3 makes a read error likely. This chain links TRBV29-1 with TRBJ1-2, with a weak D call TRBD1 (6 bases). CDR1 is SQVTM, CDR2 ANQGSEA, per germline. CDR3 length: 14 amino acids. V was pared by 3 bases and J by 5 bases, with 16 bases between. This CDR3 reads CSVDFDTRGYGYTC. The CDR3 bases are TGCAGCGTTGATTTTGACACTAGGGGGTATGGCTACACCTGC.

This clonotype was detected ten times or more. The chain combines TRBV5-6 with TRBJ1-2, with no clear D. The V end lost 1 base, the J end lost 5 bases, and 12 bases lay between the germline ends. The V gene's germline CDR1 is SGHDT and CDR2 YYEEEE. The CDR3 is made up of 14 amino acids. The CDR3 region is CASSLIRLAYGYTF. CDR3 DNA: TGTGCCAGCAGCTTGATACGGCTCGCATATGGCTACACCTTC.

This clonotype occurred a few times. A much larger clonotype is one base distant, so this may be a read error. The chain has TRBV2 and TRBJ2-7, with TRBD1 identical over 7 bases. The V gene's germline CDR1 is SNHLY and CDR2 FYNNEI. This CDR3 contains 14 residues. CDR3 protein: CAGRLTGPSYEQYF. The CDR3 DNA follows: TGTGCCGGCAGATTGACAGGGCCTTCCTACGAGCAGTACTTC.

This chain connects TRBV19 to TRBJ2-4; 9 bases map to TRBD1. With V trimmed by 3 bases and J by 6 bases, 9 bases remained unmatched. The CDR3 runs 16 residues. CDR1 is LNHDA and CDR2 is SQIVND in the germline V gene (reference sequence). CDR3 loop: CASSIGHRGLGNIQYF. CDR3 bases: TGTGCCAGTAGTATTGGCCACAGGGGGCTGGGAAACATTCAGTACTTC.

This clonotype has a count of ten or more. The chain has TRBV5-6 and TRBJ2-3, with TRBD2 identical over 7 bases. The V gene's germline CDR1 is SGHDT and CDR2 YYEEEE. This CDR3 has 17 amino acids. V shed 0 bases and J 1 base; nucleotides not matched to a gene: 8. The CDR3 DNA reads TGTGCCAGCAGCTTGGTCCACAGGCTAGCGGGCACAGATACGCAGTATTTT. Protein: CASSLVHRLAGTDTQYF.

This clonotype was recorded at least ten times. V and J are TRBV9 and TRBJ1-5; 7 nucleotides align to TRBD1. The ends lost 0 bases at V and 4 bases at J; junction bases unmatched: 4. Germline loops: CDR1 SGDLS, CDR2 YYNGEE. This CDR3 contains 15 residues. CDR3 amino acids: CASSVGTGNNQPQHF. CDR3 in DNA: TGTGCCAGCAGCGTAGGGACAGGAAATAATCAGCCCCAGCATTTT. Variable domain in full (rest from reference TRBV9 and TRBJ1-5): DSGVTQTPKHLITATGQRVTLRCSPRSGDLSVYWYQQSLDQGLQFLIQYYNGEERAKGNILERFSAQQFPDLHSELNLSSLELGDSALYFCASSVGTGNNQPQHFGDGTRLSIL.

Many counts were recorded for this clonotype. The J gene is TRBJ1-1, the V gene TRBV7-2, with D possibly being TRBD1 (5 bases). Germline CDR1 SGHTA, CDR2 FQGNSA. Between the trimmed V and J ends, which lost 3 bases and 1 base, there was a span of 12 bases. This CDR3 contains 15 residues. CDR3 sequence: CASSFREPQNTEAFF. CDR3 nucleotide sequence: TGTGCCAGCAGCTTCAGGGAACCCCAGAACACTGAAGCTTTCTTT.

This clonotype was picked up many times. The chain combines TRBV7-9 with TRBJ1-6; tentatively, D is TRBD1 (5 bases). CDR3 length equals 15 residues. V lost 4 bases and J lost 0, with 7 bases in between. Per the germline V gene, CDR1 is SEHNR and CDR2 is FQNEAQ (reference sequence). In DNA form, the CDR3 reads TGTGCCAGCAGCTGGGGCAGCTCCTATAATTCACCCCTCCACTTT. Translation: CASSWGSSYNSPLHF.

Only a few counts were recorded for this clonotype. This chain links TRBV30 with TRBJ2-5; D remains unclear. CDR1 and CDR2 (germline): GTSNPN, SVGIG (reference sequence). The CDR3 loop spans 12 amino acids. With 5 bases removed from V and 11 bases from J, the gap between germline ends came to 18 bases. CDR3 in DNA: TGTGCCTGGGAAGACCCCGGGTATGAGCAGTACTTC. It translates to CAWEDPGYEQYF.